This TCR beta chain appears in the sequencing data of a study of T cell changes during pregnancy in multiple sclerosis. V lost 6 bases to trimming and J lost 5 bases, with 15 bases between them. The CDR3 runs 14 residues. Per germline, CDR1 MDHEN and CDR2 SYDVKM. Sequenced by immunoSEQ multiplex PCR; TCRdb stores in-frame clones only, minus some. The sample lists roughly 93,000 clones, under 95% seen once, with under 0.95% in the top ten. The genes are TRBV28 and TRBJ2-3, with a weak D call TRBD2 (7 bases). The receptor was isolated from a female donor with multiple sclerosis, enrolled in a pregnancy study. This sample comprised peripheral blood, obtained before pregnancy. The CDR3 here is CASRSGGAEDTQYF. The CDR3 nucleotides read TGTGCCAGCAGGTCTGGGGGGGCTGAAGATACGCAGTATTTT.